These T cell receptor beta chains were read from a single sample in a study of T cells in localized non-small cell lung cancer. Measured with immunoSEQ multiplex PCR; TCRdb has only the in-frame clones, and not every one. This sample yields around 50,000 clones, of which about nine tenths are seen a single time; about a sixth belongs to the top ten. Sequences were derived from peripheral blood, sampled before any cancer treatment. The receptors were gathered from a male donor aged 60 or over with stage III squamous cell lung carcinoma. Both conserved end residues are part of each CDR3. A D gene is named only where the DNA matches it firmly. Expanded clones are given a class, and other clones once, few, many or no size at all.

j_gene | v_gene | d_gene | abundance | CDR3nt | CDR3aa
TRBJ2-1 | TRBV30 | TRBD2 | NA | TGTGCCTGGGAAAGTAGCGGGTCCTCCTACAATGAGCAGTTCTTC | CAWESSGSSYNEQFF
TRBJ2-5 | TRBV9 | TRBD2 | once | TGTGCCAGCAGCGTCTTAGCGGGATCAGAGACCCAGTACTTC | CASSVLAGSETQYF
TRBJ2-3 | TRBV5-4 | TRBD2 | NA | TGTGCCAGCAGCCGTGGCGGACTAGCGGGAAGCACAGATACGCAGTATTTT | CASSRGGLAGSTDTQYF
TRBJ1-3 | TRBV18 | NA | NA | TGTGCCAGCTCACCTTCTAACTCTGGAAACACCATATATTTT | CASSPSNSGNTIYF
TRBJ2-7 | TRBV4-1 | NA | NA | TGCGCCAGCAGCCCTTCTCGAATGGAGATCTACGAGCAGTACTTC | CASSPSRMEIYEQYF
TRBJ2-3 | TRBV12-5 | NA | NA | TGTGCTAGTGGTTTAATAGGGGGGCCCACAGATACGCAGTATTTT | CASGLIGGPTDTQYF
TRBJ2-1 | TRBV5-1 | TRBD2 | once | TGCGCCAGCAGCTTGGCCGTGTTAGCGGGAACCCACAATGAGCAGTTCTTC | CASSLAVLAGTHNEQFF
TRBJ1-3 | TRBV6-6 | NA | few | TGTGCCAGCAGTTACGCAGGAGGAAACACCATATATTTT | CASSYAGGNTIYF
TRBJ2-3 | TRBV12-5 | NA | NA | TGTGCTAGTGGTTTGCAAACAGGGACCACGCCCAATACGCAGTATTTT | CASGLQTGTTPNTQYF
TRBJ2-1 | TRBV5-4 | TRBD2 | NA | TGTGCCAGCAGCTTGGGGCGGGGGGACTACAATGAGCAGTTCTTC | CASSLGRGDYNEQFF
TRBJ2-7 | TRBV7-2 | TRBD2 | NA | TGTGCCAGCGAGCTTACTGCTAGCGGCGGCGAGCAGTACTTC | CASELTASGGEQYF
TRBJ1-2 | TRBV6-1 | NA | NA | TGTGCCAGCAGTGAAGCAGGCCAGGGCTATGGCTACACCTTC | CASSEAGQGYGYTF
TRBJ1-1 | TRBV4-2 | NA | NA | TGTGCCAGCAGCCTGGCAGGACCTTTGAACACTGAAGCTTTCTTT | CASSLAGPLNTEAFF
TRBJ2-3 | TRBV19 | NA | NA | TGTGCCAGTAGTTTCAGTGTAGCGGGCACAGATACGCAGTATTTT | CASSFSVAGTDTQYF
TRBJ2-1 | TRBV9 | NA | many | TGTGCCAGCAGCGTAGGATCGGATCCCTCCTACAATGAGCAGTTCTTC | CASSVGSDPSYNEQFF
TRBJ2-7 | TRBV15 | NA | NA | TGTGCCACCAGCAGAGATTTGTACGAGCAGTACTTC | CATSRDLYEQYF
TRBJ1-1 | TRBV18 | TRBD1 | once | TGTGCCAGCTCACCAGACAGGGGACGGAACACTGAAGCTTTCTTT | CASSPDRGRNTEAFF
TRBJ1-3 | TRBV9 | NA | NA | TGTGCCAGCAGCGTAGGCCAGGAAGGATATGGAAACACCATATATTTT | CASSVGQEGYGNTIYF
TRBJ2-1 | TRBV29-1 | NA | NA | TGCAGCGCAAACCCAGGGACCCGCGAGCAGTTCTTC | CSANPGTREQFF
TRBJ1-1 | TRBV6-1 | TRBD1 | NA | TGTGCCAGCAGTGAATATGAAGGGGGCGGTGGAGCTTTCTTT | CASSEYEGGGGAFF
TRBJ2-2 | TRBV7-3 | NA | once | TGTGCCAGCAGCTTAACGATGGGGCGCGGGGAGCTGTTTTTT | CASSLTMGRGELFF
TRBJ1-1 | TRBV4-1 | NA | NA | TGCGCCAGCAGCCAGCGCCCTGGGACACCCACTGAAGCTTTCTTT | CASSQRPGTPTEAFF
TRBJ1-2 | TRBV10-3 | NA | NA | TGTGCCATCAGACCCTCCGGCGCGCTCCAGGGTGGCTACACCTTC | CAIRPSGALQGGYTF
TRBJ2-1 | TRBV27 | TRBD2 | NA | TGTGCCAGCAGACTCCGGGGGCGCGGGACTAGCGGGAACCAATACAATGAGCAGTTCTTC | CASRLRGRGTSGNQYNEQFF
TRBJ2-2 | TRBV5-4 | NA | NA | TGTGCCAGCAGCCGAGATCAGCTAGCGACGAACACCGGGGAGCTGTTTTTT | CASSRDQLATNTGELFF
TRBJ1-2 | TRBV19 | NA | NA | TGTGCCAGTAGTCAACCCCGGGAGGAAGGAGGTGGCTACACCTTC | CASSQPREEGGGYTF
TRBJ2-7 | TRBV15 | TRBD2 | NA | TGTGCCACCAGCAGGGAAGGGACTAGCGGGTACGAGCAGTACTTC | CATSREGTSGYEQYF
TRBJ2-5 | TRBV9 | TRBD1 | NA | TGTGCCAGCAGCGTTGGGGGACAGGGCTTCCAAGAGACCCAGTACTTC | CASSVGGQGFQETQYF
TRBJ1-2 | TRBV7-2 | NA | NA | TGTGCCAGCAGCCACGGGGACTATGGCTACACCTTC | CASSHGDYGYTF
TRBJ1-2 | TRBV9 | TRBD1 | NA | TGTGCCAGCAGCGTCGAGGACAGGGGATATGGCTACACCTTC | CASSVEDRGYGYTF
TRBJ2-5 | TRBV25-1 | TRBD1 | few | TGTGCCAGCCCTTTCCAACAGGGGGAAGAGACCCAGTACTTC | CASPFQQGEETQYF
TRBJ1-4 | TRBV2 | TRBD1 | NA | TGTGCCAGCAGAAAAGGGACAGACGGTACAACTAATGAAAAACTGTTTTTT | CASRKGTDGTTNEKLFF
TRBJ2-7 | TRBV9 | NA | NA | TGTGCCAGCAGCGTAACTTACAACTCCTACGAGCAGTACTTC | CASSVTYNSYEQYF
TRBJ1-4 | TRBV7-9 | NA | NA | TGTGCCAGCAGCTTAGCGCCGAGGGAAAAACTGTTTTTT | CASSLAPREKLFF
TRBJ1-1 | TRBV6-6 | NA | NA | TGTGCCAGCAGTTACCCTCAGATGAACACTGAAGCTTTCTTT | CASSYPQMNTEAFF
TRBJ2-1 | TRBV5-1 | TRBD2 | NA | TGCGCCAGCAGCTATGGGGGGGAACTCTACAATGAGCAGTTCTTC | CASSYGGELYNEQFF
TRBJ2-2 | TRBV7-8 | NA | NA | TGTGCCAGCAGCTTACGCCAGGAGAACACCGGGGAGCTGTTTTTT | CASSLRQENTGELFF
TRBJ2-2 | TRBV19 | TRBD2 | NA | TGTGCCAGTAGCCAATTTGGACTAGCGGGAGGCGCCGCCGGGGAGCTGTTTTTT | CASSQFGLAGGAAGELFF
TRBJ1-5 | TRBV7-2 | NA | NA | TGTGCCAGCAGCCCCGTACCCAGAGTCGAACAGCCCCAGCATTTT | CASSPVPRVEQPQHF
TRBJ1-5 | TRBV29-1 | NA | NA | TGCAGCGTTAGCTGGGGAGGGAGCAATCAGCCCCAGCATTTT | CSVSWGGSNQPQHF
TRBJ1-2 | TRBV29-1 | TRBD1 | NA | TGCAGCGTTGGGCGGACAGGCCACTACACCTTC | CSVGRTGHYTF
TRBJ1-2 | TRBV21-1 | NA | NA | TGTGCCAGCAGCAAAGTGGACAGGGAGGTCCGTGGCTACACCTTC | CASSKVDREVRGYTF
TRBJ1-1 | TRBV5-6 | NA | few | TGTGCCAGCAGCTTGGCGGCAGGGTACGGAGCTTTCTTT | CASSLAAGYGAFF
TRBJ1-2 | TRBV2 | NA | NA | TGTGCCAGCAGGGGGACCCGCATCTACTATGGCTACACCTTC | CASRGTRIYYGYTF
TRBJ2-3 | TRBV9 | TRBD2 | NA | TGTGCCAGCAGCGTAGATTTTCGTCTAGCGGGAGGCGTACCGCGAGCAGATACGCAGTATTTT | CASSVDFRLAGGVPRADTQYF
TRBJ1-2 | TRBV28 | TRBD1 | NA | TGTGCCAGCAGTTCGCCAGCGGGACAGGGAAATGGCTACACCTTC | CASSSPAGQGNGYTF
TRBJ2-5 | TRBV19 | NA | NA | TGTGCCAGTAGTATTTCCGGCAGGGATGGTGGTGAGACCCAGTACTTC | CASSISGRDGGETQYF
TRBJ1-3 | TRBV29-1 | TRBD1 | NA | TGCAGCGTTCGGGAAACAGGGGGCGCCGCTGGAAACACCATATATTTT | CSVRETGGAAGNTIYF
TRBJ1-2 | TRBV18 | NA | NA | TGTGCCAGCTCACCACCCGTTTTACGAGGGGACGGCTACACCTTC | CASSPPVLRGDGYTF
TRBJ2-1 | TRBV7-2 | NA | NA | TGTGCCAGCAGCATCAGACAGGGCGGGGTCGAGCAGTTCTTC | CASSIRQGGVEQFF
TRBJ2-7 | TRBV4-1 | TRBD1 | NA | TGCGCCAGCAGGTACACCCTGGACAGGGTCACGATGGGCGAGCAGTACTTC | CASRYTLDRVTMGEQYF